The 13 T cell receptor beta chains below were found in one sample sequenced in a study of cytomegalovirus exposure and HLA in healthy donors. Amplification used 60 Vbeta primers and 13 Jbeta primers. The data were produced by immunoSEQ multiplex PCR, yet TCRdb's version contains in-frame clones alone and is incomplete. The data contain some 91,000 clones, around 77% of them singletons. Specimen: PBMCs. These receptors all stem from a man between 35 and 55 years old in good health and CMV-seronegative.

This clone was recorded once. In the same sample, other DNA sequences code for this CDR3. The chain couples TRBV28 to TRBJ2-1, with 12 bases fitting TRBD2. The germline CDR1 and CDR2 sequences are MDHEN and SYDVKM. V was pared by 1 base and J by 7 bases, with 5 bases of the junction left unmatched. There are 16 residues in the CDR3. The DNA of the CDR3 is TGTGCCAGCAGTTTATCCCTAGCGGGAGGGTATAATGAGCAGTTCTTC. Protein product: CASSLSLAGGYNEQFF.

The CDR3 coding sequence is TGTGCCATCAGTGTAGGGACAGGACCCAATCAGCCCCAGCATTTT. As protein: CAISVGTGPNQPQHF. This chain links TRBV10-3 with TRBJ1-5, with TRBD1 identical over 8 bases. In germline, CDR1 is ENHRY, CDR2 SYGVKD. This CDR3 has 15 residues. V shed 4 bases, J shed 3 bases, and the junction held 5 bases outside the gene matches.

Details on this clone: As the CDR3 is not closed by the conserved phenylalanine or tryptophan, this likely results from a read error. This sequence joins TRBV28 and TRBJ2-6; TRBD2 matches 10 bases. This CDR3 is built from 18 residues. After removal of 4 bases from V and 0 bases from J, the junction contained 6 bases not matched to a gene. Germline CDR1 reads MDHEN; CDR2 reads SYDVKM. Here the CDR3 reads CASSSLLAGGSGANVLTS. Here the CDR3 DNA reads TGTGCCAGCAGTTCGCTCTTAGCGGGGGGCTCTGGGGCCAACGTCCTGACTTCC.

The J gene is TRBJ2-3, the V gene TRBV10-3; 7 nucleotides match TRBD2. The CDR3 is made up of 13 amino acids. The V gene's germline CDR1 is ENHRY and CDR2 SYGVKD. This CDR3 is CARSSGLTDTQYF. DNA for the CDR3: TGTGCGAGGTCTAGCGGCCTCACAGATACGCAGTATTTT.

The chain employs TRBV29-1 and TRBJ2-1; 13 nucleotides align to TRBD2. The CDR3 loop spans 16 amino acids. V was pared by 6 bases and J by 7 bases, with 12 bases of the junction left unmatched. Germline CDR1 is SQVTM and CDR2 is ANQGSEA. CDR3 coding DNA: TGCAGCGTAGACGGGACTAGCGGGACAGGTTGGAATGAGCAGTTCTTC. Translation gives CSVDGTSGTGWNEQFF.

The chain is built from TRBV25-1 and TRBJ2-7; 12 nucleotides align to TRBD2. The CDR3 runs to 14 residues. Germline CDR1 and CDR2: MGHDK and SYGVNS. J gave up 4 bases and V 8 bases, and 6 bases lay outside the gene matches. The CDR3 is CASGLAGGPYEQYF. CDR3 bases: TGTGCCAGCGGCCTAGCGGGAGGGCCGTACGAGCAGTACTTC.

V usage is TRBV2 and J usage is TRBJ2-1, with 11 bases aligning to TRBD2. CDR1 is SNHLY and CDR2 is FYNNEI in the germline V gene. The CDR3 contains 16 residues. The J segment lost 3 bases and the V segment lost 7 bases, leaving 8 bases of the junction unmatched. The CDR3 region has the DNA TGTGCCAGCAAACGAGGAGGGACTAGCGGCTACAATGAGCAGTTCTTC. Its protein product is CASKRGGTSGYNEQFF. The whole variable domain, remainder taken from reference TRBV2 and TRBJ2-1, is EPEVTQTPSHQVTQMGQEVILRCVPISNHLYFYWYRQILGQKVEFLVSFYNNEISEKSEIFDDQFSVERPDGSNFTLKIRSTKLEDSAMYFCASKRGGTSGYNEQFFGPGTRLTVL.

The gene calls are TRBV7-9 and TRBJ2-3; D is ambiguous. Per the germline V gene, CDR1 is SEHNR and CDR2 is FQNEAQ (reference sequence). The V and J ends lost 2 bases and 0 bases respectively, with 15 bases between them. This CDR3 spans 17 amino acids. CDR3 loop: CASSLFPGQTSTDTQYF. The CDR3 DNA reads TGTGCCAGCAGCTTATTCCCAGGCCAAACTAGCACAGATACGCAGTATTTT.

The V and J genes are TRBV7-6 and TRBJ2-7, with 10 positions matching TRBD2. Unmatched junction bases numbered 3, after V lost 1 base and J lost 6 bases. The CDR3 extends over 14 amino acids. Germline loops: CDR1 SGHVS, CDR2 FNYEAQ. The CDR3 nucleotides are TGTGCCAGCAGCTTAGGGACTAGCGGTCGCGAGCAGTACTTC. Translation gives CASSLGTSGREQYF.

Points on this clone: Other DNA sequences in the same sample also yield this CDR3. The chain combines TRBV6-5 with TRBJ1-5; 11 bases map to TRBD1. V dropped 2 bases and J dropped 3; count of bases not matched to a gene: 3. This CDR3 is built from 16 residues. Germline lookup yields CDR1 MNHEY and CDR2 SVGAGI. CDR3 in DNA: TGTGCCAGCAGTTACCGGGACAGGGGGTACAATCAGCCCCAGCATTTT. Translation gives CASSYRDRGYNQPQHF.

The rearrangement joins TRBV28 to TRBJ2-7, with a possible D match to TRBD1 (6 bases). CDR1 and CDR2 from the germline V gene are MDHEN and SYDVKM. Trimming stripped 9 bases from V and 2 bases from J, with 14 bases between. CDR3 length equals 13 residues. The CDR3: CASEDRLTYEQYF. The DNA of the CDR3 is TGTGCCAGTGAAGACAGGCTAACCTACGAGCAGTACTTC.

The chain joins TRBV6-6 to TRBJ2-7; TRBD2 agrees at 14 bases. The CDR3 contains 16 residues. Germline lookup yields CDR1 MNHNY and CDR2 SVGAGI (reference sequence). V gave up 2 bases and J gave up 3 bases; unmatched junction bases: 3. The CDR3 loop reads CASSYGTSGSFYEQYF. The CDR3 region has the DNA TGTGCCAGCAGTTACGGGACTAGCGGGAGTTTCTACGAGCAGTACTTC.

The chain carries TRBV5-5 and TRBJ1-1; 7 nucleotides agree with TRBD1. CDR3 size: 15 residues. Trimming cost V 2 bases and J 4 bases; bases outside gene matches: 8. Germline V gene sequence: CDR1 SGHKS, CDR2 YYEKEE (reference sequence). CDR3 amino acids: CASSFSPGGSTEAFF. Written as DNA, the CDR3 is TGTGCCAGCAGCTTTAGCCCAGGGGGGAGCACTGAAGCTTTCTTT.